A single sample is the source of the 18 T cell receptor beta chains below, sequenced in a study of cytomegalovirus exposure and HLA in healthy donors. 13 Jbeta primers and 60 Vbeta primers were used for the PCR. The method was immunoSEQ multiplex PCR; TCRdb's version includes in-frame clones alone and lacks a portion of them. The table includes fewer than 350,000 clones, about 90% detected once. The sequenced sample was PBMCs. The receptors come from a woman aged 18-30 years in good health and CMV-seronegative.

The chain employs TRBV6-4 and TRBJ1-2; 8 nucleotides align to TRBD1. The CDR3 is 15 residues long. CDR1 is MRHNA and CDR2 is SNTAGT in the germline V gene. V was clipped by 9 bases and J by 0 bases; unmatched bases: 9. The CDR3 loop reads CARRQGLQSNYGYTF. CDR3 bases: TGTGCCAGAAGACAGGGGCTCCAATCTAACTATGGCTACACCTTC.

The DNA for the CDR3 is TGCGCCAGCAGCCCGAGGGTTTCAGGAGAGACCCAGTACTTC. It translates to CASSPRVSGETQYF. The rearrangement joins TRBV4-1 to TRBJ2-5; TRBD2 is a possible D gene (5 bases). The germline V and J ends were trimmed by 4 bases and 4 bases, with 13 bases remaining between them. This CDR3 contains 14 residues. Germline-derived CDR1 and CDR2 are MGHRA and YSYEKL.

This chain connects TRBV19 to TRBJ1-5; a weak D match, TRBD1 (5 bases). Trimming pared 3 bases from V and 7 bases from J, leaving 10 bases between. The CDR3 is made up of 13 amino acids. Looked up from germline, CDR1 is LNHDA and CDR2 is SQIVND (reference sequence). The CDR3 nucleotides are TGTGCCAGTAGTATTTTGCAGGGACAGCCCCAGCATTTT. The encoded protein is CASSILQGQPQHF.

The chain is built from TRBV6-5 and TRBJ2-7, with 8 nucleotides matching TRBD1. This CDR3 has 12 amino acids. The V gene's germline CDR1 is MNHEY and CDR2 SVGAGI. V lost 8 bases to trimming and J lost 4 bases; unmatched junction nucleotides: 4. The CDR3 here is CASRDRLYEQYF. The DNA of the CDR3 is TGTGCCAGCCGGGACAGGTTATACGAGCAGTACTTC.

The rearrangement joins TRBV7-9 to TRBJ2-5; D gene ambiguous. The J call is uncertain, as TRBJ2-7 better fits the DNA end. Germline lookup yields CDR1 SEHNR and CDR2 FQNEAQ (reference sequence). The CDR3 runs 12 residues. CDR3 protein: CASSSIIHEQYF. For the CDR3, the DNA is TGTGCCAGCAGCTCCATCATCCACGAGCAGTACTTC.

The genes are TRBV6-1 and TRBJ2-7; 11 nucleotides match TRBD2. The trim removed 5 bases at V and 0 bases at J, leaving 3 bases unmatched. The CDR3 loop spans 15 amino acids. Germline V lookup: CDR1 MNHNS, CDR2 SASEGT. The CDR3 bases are TGTGCCAGCAGTTCTCTAGCGGGGGGCTCCTACGAGCAGTACTTC. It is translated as CASSSLAGGSYEQYF.

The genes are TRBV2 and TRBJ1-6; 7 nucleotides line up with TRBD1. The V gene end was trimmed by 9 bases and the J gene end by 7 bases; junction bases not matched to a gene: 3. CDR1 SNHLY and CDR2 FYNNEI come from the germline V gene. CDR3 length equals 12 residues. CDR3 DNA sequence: TGTGCCAGAGGGACAGCCAATTCACCCCTCCACTTT. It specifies CARGTANSPLHF.

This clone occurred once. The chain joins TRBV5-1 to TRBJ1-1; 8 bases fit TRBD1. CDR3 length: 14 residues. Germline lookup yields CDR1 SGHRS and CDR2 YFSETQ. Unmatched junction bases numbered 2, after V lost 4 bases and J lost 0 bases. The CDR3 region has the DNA TGCGCCAGCAGCGGGGGACAGGTGAACACTGAAGCTTTCTTT. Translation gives CASSGGQVNTEAFF. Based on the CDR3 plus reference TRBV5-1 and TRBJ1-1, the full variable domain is KAGVTQTPRYLIKTRGQQVTLSCSPISGHRSVSWYQQTPGQGLQFLFEYFSETQRNKGNFPGRFSGRQFSNSRSEMNVSTLELGDSALYLCASSGGQVNTEAFFGQGTRLTVV.

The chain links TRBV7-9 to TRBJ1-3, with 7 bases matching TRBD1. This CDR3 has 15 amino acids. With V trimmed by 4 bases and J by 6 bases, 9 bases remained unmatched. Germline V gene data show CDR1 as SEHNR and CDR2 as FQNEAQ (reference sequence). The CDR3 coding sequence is TGTGCCAGCAGCTCCGTCACAGGGGAGGAAAACACCATATATTTT. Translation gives CASSSVTGEENTIYF. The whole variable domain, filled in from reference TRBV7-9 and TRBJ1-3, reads DTGVSQNPRHKITKRGQNVTFRCDPISEHNRLYWYRQTLGQGPEFLTYFQNEAQLEKSRLLSDRFSAERPKGSFSTLEIQRTEQGDSAMYLCASSSVTGEENTIYFGEGSWLTVV.

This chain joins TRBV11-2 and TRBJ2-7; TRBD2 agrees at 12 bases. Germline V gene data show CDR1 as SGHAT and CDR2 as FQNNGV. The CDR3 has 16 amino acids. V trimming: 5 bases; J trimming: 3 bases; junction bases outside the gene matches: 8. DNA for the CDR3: TGTGCCAGCAGCACCGGGACTAGCGGGCCTTACTACGAGCAGTACTTC. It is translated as CASSTGTSGPYYEQYF.

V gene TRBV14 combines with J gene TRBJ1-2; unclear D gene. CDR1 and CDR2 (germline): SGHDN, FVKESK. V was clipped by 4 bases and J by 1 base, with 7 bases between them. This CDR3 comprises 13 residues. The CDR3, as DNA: TGTGCCAGCAGCCCAGATATTAACTATGGCTACACCTTC. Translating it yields CASSPDINYGYTF.

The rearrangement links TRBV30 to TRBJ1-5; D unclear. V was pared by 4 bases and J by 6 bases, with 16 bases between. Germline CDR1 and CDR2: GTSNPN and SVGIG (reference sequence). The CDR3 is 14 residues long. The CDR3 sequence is CAWKVAHEGQPQHF. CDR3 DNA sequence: TGTGCCTGGAAGGTTGCTCACGAGGGTCAGCCCCAGCATTTT. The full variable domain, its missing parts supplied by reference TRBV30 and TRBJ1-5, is SQTIHQWPATLVQPVGSPLSLECTVEGTSNPNLYWYRQAAGRGLQLLFYSVGIGQISSEVPQNLSASRPQDRQFILSSKKLLLSDSGFYLCAWKVAHEGQPQHFGDGTRLSIL.

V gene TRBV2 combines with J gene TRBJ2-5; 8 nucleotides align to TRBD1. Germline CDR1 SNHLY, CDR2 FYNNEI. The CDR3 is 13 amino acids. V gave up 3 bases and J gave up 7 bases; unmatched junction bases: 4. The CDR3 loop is CASSEDGQGTQYF. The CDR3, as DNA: TGTGCCAGCAGTGAGGATGGACAGGGGACCCAGTACTTC.

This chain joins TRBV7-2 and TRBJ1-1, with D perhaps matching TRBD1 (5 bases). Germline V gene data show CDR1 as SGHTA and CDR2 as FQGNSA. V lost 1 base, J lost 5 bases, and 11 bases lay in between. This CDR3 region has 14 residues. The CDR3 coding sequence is TGTGCCAGCAGCTTAGTCGGGGGTGTGACTGAAGCTTTCTTT. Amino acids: CASSLVGGVTEAFF.

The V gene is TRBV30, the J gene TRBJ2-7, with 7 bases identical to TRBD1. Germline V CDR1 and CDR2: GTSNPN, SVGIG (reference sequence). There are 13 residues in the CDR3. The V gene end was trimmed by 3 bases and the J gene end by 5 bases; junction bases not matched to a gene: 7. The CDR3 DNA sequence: TGTGCCTGGAGGACAGGGATTCGCCACGAGCAGTACTTC. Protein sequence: CAWRTGIRHEQYF.

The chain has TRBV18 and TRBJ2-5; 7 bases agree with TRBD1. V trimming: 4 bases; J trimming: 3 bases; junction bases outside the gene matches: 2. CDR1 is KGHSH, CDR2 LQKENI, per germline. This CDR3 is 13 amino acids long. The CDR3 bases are TGTGCCAGCTCACAACAGGGGAAAGAGACCCAGTACTTC. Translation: CASSQQGKETQYF.

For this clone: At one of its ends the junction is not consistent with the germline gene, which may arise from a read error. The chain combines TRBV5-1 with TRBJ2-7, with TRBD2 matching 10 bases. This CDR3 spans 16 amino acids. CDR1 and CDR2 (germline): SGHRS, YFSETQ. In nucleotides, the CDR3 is TGCGTCAGCAGCCCATCCTTTAGCGGGGGGTCCTACGAGCAGTACTTC. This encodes CVSSPSFSGGSYEQYF.

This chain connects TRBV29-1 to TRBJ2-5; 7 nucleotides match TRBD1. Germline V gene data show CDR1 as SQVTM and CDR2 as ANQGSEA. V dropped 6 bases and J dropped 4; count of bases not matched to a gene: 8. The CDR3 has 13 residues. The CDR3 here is CSVRLTGTETQYF. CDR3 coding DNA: TGCAGCGTACGGCTGACAGGGACAGAGACCCAGTACTTC. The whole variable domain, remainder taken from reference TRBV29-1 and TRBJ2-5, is SAVISQKPSRDICQRGTSLTIQCQVDSQVTMMFWYRQQPGQSLTLIATANQGSEATYESGFVIDKFPISRPNLTFSTLTVSNMSPEDSSIYLCSVRLTGTETQYFGPGTRLLVL.